Listed below are T cell receptor beta chains from one sample, sequenced in a study of low-dose radiotherapy and immunotherapy resistance in tumors. TCRdb processed the reads anew with MiXCR; each CDR3 protein has one entry. The data contain about 30,000 distinct CDR3 sequences, around 50% of them seen just once; the ten biggest clones take up 5% to 6%. Here the sequenced sample was PBMCs, taken after low-dose radiotherapy plus immunotherapy. The receptors were sampled from a male donor with gallbladder cancer. Both conserved end residues are part of each CDR3. D genes are given only for firm matches. Not every row has a clone size; where given, it reads once, few, many or a size class.

v_gene,abundance,j_gene,d_gene,CDR3aa,CDR3nt
TRBV29-1,NA,TRBJ1-1,TRBD1,CSVGETGEAFF,TGCAGCGTTGGAGAGACAGGGGAAGCTTTCTTT
TRBV10-2,NA,TRBJ2-1,NA,CASRGYGDKEQIF,TGCGCCAGCAGAGGTTACGGGGACAAGGAGCAGATCTTC
TRBV7-2,NA,TRBJ1-2,NA,CASSRGTDDGYTF,TGTGCCAGCAGCAGGGGGACCGACGATGGCTACACCTTC
TRBV6-1,NA,TRBJ1-2,NA,CASIQGNYGYTF,TGTGCCAGCATACAGGGCAACTATGGCTACACCTTC
TRBV2,NA,TRBJ2-5,NA,CASSEAGNPQETQYF,TGTGCCAGCAGTGAAGCTGGGAATCCCCAAGAGACCCAGTACTTC
TRBV27,many,TRBJ1-3,NA,CASSSVSGNTIYF,TGTGCCAGCAGTTCGGTTTCTGGAAACACCATATATTTT
TRBV3-1,NA,TRBJ2-7,TRBD2,CASSSLAGSYEQYF,TGTGCCAGCAGCTCCCTAGCGGGAAGCTACGAGCAGTACTTC
TRBV11-3,NA,TRBJ2-1,NA,CASSSDGTRNEQFF,TGTGCCAGCAGCTCCGACGGGACCCGCAATGAGCAGTTCTTC
TRBV2,NA,TRBJ2-1,TRBD1,CASSWGQGNNEQFF,TGTGCCAGCAGCTGGGGACAGGGGAACAATGAGCAGTTCTTC
TRBV5-1,many,TRBJ2-2,NA,CASSLGGKPGELFFF,NA
TRBV27,many,TRBJ2-5,NA,CASSFLRSGETQYF,TGTGCCAGCAGTTTTTTGCGATCAGGGGAGACCCAGTACTTC
TRBV20-1,NA,TRBJ2-5,NA,CSARAEAAVIETQYF,TGCAGTGCTAGAGCGGAGGCAGCTGTGATAGAGACCCAGTACTTC
TRBV7-2,NA,TRBJ2-3,TRBD2,CASSLPSGVADTQYF,TGTGCCAGCAGCTTACCTAGCGGGGTAGCAGATACGCAGTATTTT
TRBV27,many,TRBJ2-7,NA,CASSSRQREQYF,TGTGCCAGCAGTTCCCGACAGAGGGAGCAGTACTTC
TRBV5-1,once,TRBJ2-7,TRBD1,CASSPAQGAQLTYEQYF,TGCGCCAGCAGCCCCGCACAGGGGGCCCAACTTACCTACGAGCAGTACTTC
TRBV29-1,many,TRBJ2-3,NA,CSVDQNTQYF,TGCAGCGTTGATCAGAATACGCAGTATTTT
TRBV29-1,few,TRBJ2-1,NA,CSVVRGSSYNEQFF,TGCAGCGTTGTGAGAGGGAGCTCCTACAATGAGCAGTTCTTC
TRBV10-3,few,TRBJ1-2,NA,CAIIGDYGYTF,TGTGCCATCATCGGGGACTATGGCTACACCTTC
TRBV20-1,many,TRBJ1-4,NA,CSATEGRVTNEKLFF,TGCAGTGCTACCGAAGGGAGGGTAACTAATGAAAAACTGTTTTTT
TRBV18,NA,TRBJ2-3,NA,CASSRDGPDTQYF,TGTGCCAGCTCACGGGACGGGCCAGATACGCAGTATTTT
TRBV7-2,many,TRBJ2-2,NA,CASSLAIEGPGELFF,TGTGCCAGCAGCTTAGCAATCGAGGGTCCCGGGGAGCTGTTTTTT
TRBV4-3,NA,TRBJ2-7,NA,CASSGGLGEQYF,TGCGCCAGCAGCGGGGGACTGGGCGAGCAGTACTTC
TRBV20-1,many,TRBJ2-7,TRBD1,CSARGTGDEQYF,TGCAGTGCTAGAGGGACAGGGGACGAGCAGTACTTC
TRBV15,many,TRBJ2-3,NA,CATSRRTSDTQYF,TGTGCCACCAGCAGACGGACCTCAGATACGCAGTATTTT
TRBV28,once,TRBJ2-1,NA,CASSRSAGIYNEQFF,TGTGCCAGCAGTCGAAGCGCGGGGATTTACAATGAGCAGTTCTTC
TRBV28,NA,TRBJ1-1,NA,CASSLRLGFTEAFF,TGTGCCAGCAGTCTAAGGTTGGGGTTCACTGAAGCTTTCTTT
TRBV29-1,NA,TRBJ2-1,NA,CSVGEGGGQFF,TGCAGCGTTGGAGAGGGGGGAGGGCAGTTCTTC
TRBV14,NA,TRBJ2-6,NA,CASSRVGYGDVRSGANVLTF,TGTGCCAGCAGCCGGGTCGGTTACGGAGACGTACGCTCTGGGGCCAACGTCCTGACTTTC
TRBV2,NA,TRBJ2-2,NA,CASSTIRELFF,TGTGCCAGCAGTACAATTAGGGAGCTGTTTTTT
TRBV27,many,TRBJ1-6,NA,CASSNPTGGLTNSPLHF,TGTGCCAGCAGTAACCCGACAGGAGGTCTCACTAATTCACCCCTCCACTTT
TRBV25-1,NA,TRBJ1-4,NA,CASKNRGHPNEKLFF,TGTGCCAGTAAAAATCGTGGGCATCCTAATGAAAAACTGTTTTTT
TRBV7-2,many,TRBJ2-7,TRBD1,CASSLEGTGAEQYF,TGTGCCAGCAGCTTAGAAGGGACAGGTGCCGAGCAGTACTTC
TRBV4-1,NA,TRBJ1-1,TRBD1,CASSQGLARRRTGTEAFF,TGCGCCAGCAGCCAAGGGCTTGCCCGTCGAAGGACAGGGACTGAAGCTTTCTTT
TRBV12-3/TRBV12-4,medium-sized,TRBJ2-1,TRBD1,CASSRLDRAPGEQFF,TGTGCCAGCAGCCGTCTAGACAGGGCCCCAGGGGAGCAGTTCTTC
TRBV20-1,NA,TRBJ2-3,TRBD2,CSAKGLAGEGGGTDTQYF,TGCAGTGCCAAAGGACTAGCAGGAGAAGGTGGCGGCACAGATACGCAGTATTTT
TRBV7-3,many,TRBJ2-2,NA,CASSLGNTGELFF,TGTGCCAGCAGCTTGGGAAACACCGGGGAGCTGTTTTTT
TRBV7-2,many,TRBJ1-5,NA,CASSLLGLSNQPQHF,TGTGCCAGCAGCTTACTAGGGCTTAGCAATCAGCCCCAGCATTTT
TRBV28,medium-sized,TRBJ2-3,NA,CASSRTLSRTDTQYF,TGTGCCAGCAGTCGTACCCTAAGCCGCACAGATACGCAGTATTTT
TRBV15,many,TRBJ2-7,TRBD1,CATSRDGGTGPYEQYF,TGTGCCACCAGCAGAGACGGCGGGACAGGGCCGTACGAGCAGTACTTC
TRBV19,NA,TRBJ1-2,NA,CASSIGSGSNYGYTF,TGTGCCAGTAGTATAGGTTCGGGCAGCAACTATGGCTACACCTTC
TRBV5-1,NA,TRBJ2-1,TRBD2,CASSLELAGLGDEQFF,TGCGCCAGCAGCTTGGAACTAGCGGGCTTGGGGGATGAGCAGTTCTTC
TRBV20-1,many,TRBJ2-3,NA,CSARDPLRGSTDTQYF,TGCAGTGCTAGAGACCCCCTACGGGGCTCAACAGATACGCAGTATTTT
TRBV28,NA,TRBJ2-2,TRBD2,CASSVISGRANTGELFF,TGTGCCAGCAGTGTCATTAGCGGGCGCGCGAACACCGGGGAGCTGTTTTTT
TRBV12-3/TRBV12-4,NA,TRBJ2-7,NA,CASSLPQTEDLEQYF,TGTGCCAGCAGTTTACCCCAGACAGAGGATCTCGAGCAGTACTTC
TRBV7-3,many,TRBJ2-3,TRBD2,CASSLSASGGSTDTQYF,TGTGCCAGCAGCTTAAGTGCTAGCGGGGGAAGCACAGATACGCAGTATTTT
TRBV28,few,TRBJ2-1,NA,CASKEPSSNEQFF,TGTGCCAGCAAGGAACCCTCAAGCAATGAGCAGTTCTTC
TRBV7-9,many,TRBJ1-5,NA,CASSLLGAEPQHF,TGTGCCAGCAGCCTTTTAGGTGCCGAGCCCCAGCATTTT
TRBV6-8,medium-sized,TRBJ2-5,TRBD1,CASSYASGTVGQETQYF,TGTGCCAGCAGTTACGCATCTGGGACAGTCGGTCAAGAGACCCAGTACTTC